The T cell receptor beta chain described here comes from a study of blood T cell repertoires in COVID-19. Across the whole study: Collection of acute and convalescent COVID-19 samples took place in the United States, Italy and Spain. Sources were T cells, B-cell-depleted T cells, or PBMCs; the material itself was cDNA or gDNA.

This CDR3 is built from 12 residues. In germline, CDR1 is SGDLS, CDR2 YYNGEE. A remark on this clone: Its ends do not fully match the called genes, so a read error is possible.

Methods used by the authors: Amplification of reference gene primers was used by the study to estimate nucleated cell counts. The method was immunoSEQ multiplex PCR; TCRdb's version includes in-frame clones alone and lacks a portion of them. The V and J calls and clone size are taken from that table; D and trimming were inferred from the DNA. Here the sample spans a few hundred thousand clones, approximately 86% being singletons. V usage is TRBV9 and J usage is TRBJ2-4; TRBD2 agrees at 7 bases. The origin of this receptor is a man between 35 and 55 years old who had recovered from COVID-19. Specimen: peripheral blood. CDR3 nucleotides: TGTGCCAGCAGCGGACCGGGAGGTAAAATGCACTTC. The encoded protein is CASSGPGGKMHF. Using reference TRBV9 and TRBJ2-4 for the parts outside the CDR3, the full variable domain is DSGVTQTPKHLITATGQRVTLRCSPRSGDLSVYWYQQSLDQGLQFLIQYYNGEERAKGNILERFSAQQFPDLHSELNLSSLELGDSALYFCASSGPGGKMHFGAGTRLSVL.